This T cell receptor (beta chain) was obtained from a study of T cells in Graves' hyperthyroidism and ophthalmopathy (dated by TCRdb to between 2018 and 2021). The study in broad terms: Peripheral blood samples were taken at the time of initial diagnosis, prior to any treatment. TCR V-J signatures able to tell the groups apart were searched for in a discovery cohort of 100 or so patients, of whom roughly 42 had Graves' ophthalmopathy and roughly 58 had stable Graves' hyperthyroidism. An independent validation cohort of 18 to 20 hyperthyroidism patients and some 15 patients who later progressed to ophthalmopathy tested prospective prediction of ophthalmopathy. The 90 or so discovery patients were randomly split 7:3 into training and test sets. The study also compared thyroid tissue and blood T-cell repertoires from a handful of Graves' hyperthyroidism patients. After sampling, hyperthyroidism patients received methimazole starting at 30 mg daily, and ophthalmopathy patients received high-dose intravenous methylprednisolone. According to the paper, TCR Vbeta CDR3 sequencing was carried out on 135 peripheral blood samples, which came from around 43 ophthalmopathy, 75 to 80 hyperthyroidism and approximately 17 progressor patients.

TCR beta CDR3 regions were amplified from RNA transcripts. The first round of RT-PCR for the TCR CDR3 was performed with the HTBI primer set and the Qiagen OneStep RT-PCR kit. The libraries were constructed in a second round of multiplex PCR and then size-selected and purified. The libraries were sequenced on an Illumina HiSeq2000 using paired-end 100 bp reads. The paper's data handling went like this. Raw data were processed with SOAPnuke, discarding reads with adapters, uncalled bases, mean Phred below 15, or no exact constant-primer or identifier match. High-quality paired reads were merged with COPE v1.2.5, and unique nucleotide sequences were defined as clonotypes. MiTCR v1.1 was used to align clonotypes to the IMGT TRBV, TRBD and TRBJ reference segments. Only V-J combinations with frequency above 0.0001, covering about 99% of repertoires, were analysed. The TCS score was defined as the ratio of F50 (clonal expansion) to E x V (chaos), calculated using BLOSUM62-based TCRdist between CDR3 peptides within each V-J. Welch's t-statistics and random forest reduced 514 V-J features to about 12, which were used in a naive Bayes classifier (R e1071). The raw public data were reprocessed by TCRdb itself: fastp quality trimming at Q25, MiXCR clonotype calling, in-frame beta chains only. CDR3 protein duplicates are merged, each entry listing the most common genes and DNA. TCRdb's processing, not the study's, gives the V and J calls here. The sample includes around 620,000 distinct CDR3 sequences, with about 16% observed a single time. Of the sample, 3.8% is held by the ten largest clones.

The germline V gene (reference sequence) gives CDR1 as GTSNPN and CDR2 as SVGIG. Spanning cysteine to phenylalanine, the CDR3 consists of 15 amino acids. Left in the record is the CDR3 DNA by itself, 45 bases read in frame from the first base. V lost 0 bases and J lost 7 bases; the stretch between them is 16 bases long. Stable Graves' hyperthyroidism was defined as the absence of progression to ophthalmopathy over 18 months of follow-up. Hyperthyroidism patients were newly diagnosed, had a disease duration of under 2 months, and were aged 18 to 65 years. The study excluded patients with uncontrolled infections, other autoimmune diseases, pregnancy or lactation. Clinical symptoms, serum thyroxine and TRAb, thyroid ultrasound, and orbital computed tomography formed the basis for the diagnoses. PBMCs were isolated from 10 ml of fresh peripheral blood by Ficoll-Paque density gradient centrifugation. Total RNA was extracted with Trizol reagent, and quality was checked on an Agilent 2100 Bioanalyzer.

What the study reported, not specific to this receptor: Blood samples also contained most of the expanded thyroid clonotypes (frequency above 0.001), which suggests that blood repertoires may reflect thyroid immune responses. No statistical method was used to fix the sample size in advance, and group allocation was not hidden from the investigators. In validation, progression to ophthalmopathy was predicted by the model with nearly 71% sensitivity and 72.22% specificity, a median of about 6.8 months before onset. A 13 V-J signature model separated ophthalmopathy from stable hyperthyroidism, with 87.88% sensitivity and roughly 84% specificity in cross-validation and 80%/75% in testing.

This clonotype was seen many times. Which antigen it targets is not known. One base away there is no much larger clone; base qualities are not given. Sequencing was done on a sample of blood. Recombination linked TRBV30 to TRBJ1-5, with the D gene not clear enough to name. This TCR was sampled from a woman aged 25 to 45 with Graves' hyperthyroidism. This receptor carries the CDR3 CAWSVRGRGIQPQHF. The DNA sequence reads TGTGCCTGGAGTGTACGAGGACGAGGAATCCAGCCCCAGCATTTT.